This T cell receptor (beta chain) was sequenced during a study of identical twins. The CDR3 sequence is 15 residues long. V trimming: 3 bases; J trimming: 2 bases; junction bases outside the gene matches: 3. TCRdb ran MiXCR on the 5' RACE reads and lists one entry per CDR3 protein. The table lists some 900,000 distinct CDR3 sequences, roughly an eighth of them singletons. This sample was also put to use in a study of yellow fever vaccine responses in identical twins.

The genes are TRBV12-3 or TRBV12-4 and TRBJ2-3; 9 positions match TRBD2. Sample: PBMCs. This sequence was found in a woman between 18 and 29 years old in good health. In DNA form, the CDR3 reads TGTGCCAGCAGTTTTGCGGGAGGGGACACAGATACGCAGTATTTT. Protein sequence: CASSFAGGDTDTQYF.